Listed below are T cell receptor beta chains from one sample, sequenced in a study of blood T cell repertoires in COVID-19. Profiling relied on immunoSEQ multiplex PCR, and the TCRdb table lists in-frame clones only, not all of them. The repertoire holds 210,000 or so clones, with 75% to 90% as singletons. Source material: peripheral blood. These receptors all stem from a man aged 40-49 years with acute or convalescent COVID-19. CDR3s include the opening cysteine and the closing phenylalanine or tryptophan. Each record gives: J gene, clone size, D gene, V gene, CDR3 DNA, CDR3 protein. D genes are given only for firm matches. The size field is filled for only some rows; it gives once, few, many or a size class.

>TRBJ2-4|-|TRBD2|TRBV19
TGTGCCAGTAGTGCCCGGACTAGCGGGGGCTGGCACATTCAGTACTTC
CASSARTSGGWHIQYF
>TRBJ1-5|-|TRBD1|TRBV30
TGTGCCTGGAGTGCTTCCGGGACAGGGTTTCAGCCCCAGCATTTT
CAWSASGTGFQPQHF
>TRBJ2-3|-|TRBD2|TRBV9
TGTGCCAGCAGCCTAGCGGGGGGCACAGATACGCAGTATTTT
CASSLAGGTDTQYF
>TRBJ2-1|-|TRBD1|TRBV5-1
TGCGCCAGCAGCTTGGCGGGACAGGGGTATGAGCAGTTCTTC
CASSLAGQGYEQFF
>TRBJ2-6|-|TRBD2|TRBV27
TGTGCCACCCGGGGGGGGACTGGGGCCAACGTCCTGACTTTC
CATRGGTGANVLTF
>TRBJ1-1|-|TRBD1|TRBV5-1
TGCGCCAGCAGCTCAGACAGGGCTCCTAACACTGAAGCTTTCTTT
CASSSDRAPNTEAFF
>TRBJ2-7|-|-|TRBV18
TGTGCCAGCTCACCGAGCTCCTACGAGCAGTACTTC
CASSPSSYEQYF
>TRBJ1-1|-|-|TRBV6-5
TGTGCCAGCAGCGGGAGTACTGAAGCTTTCTTT
CASSGSTEAFF
>TRBJ1-6|-|-|TRBV11-2
TGTGCCAGCAGCTTAGGCAGCAGGGGCCCCATTTCACCCCTCCACTTT
CASSLGSRGPISPLHF
>TRBJ1-6|-|TRBD1|TRBV27
TGTGCCAGCAGTTCAGGGGGCTTTAATTCACCCCTCCACTTT
CASSSGGFNSPLHF
>TRBJ2-1|-|TRBD2|TRBV11-2
TGTGCCAGCAGCCGATCCGCACTAGCGGGGGGGCCGGGTGAGCAGTTCTTC
CASSRSALAGGPGEQFF
>TRBJ2-6|-|TRBD1|TRBV3-1/TRBV3-2
TGTGCCAGCAGCCTCAGACAGGGGGTCTCCTCTGGGGCCAACGTCCTGACTTTC
CASSLRQGVSSGANVLTF
>TRBJ2-6|-|-|TRBV6-5
TGTGCCAGCGGCCCTGGTAACGTCCTGACTTTC
CASGPGNVLTF
>TRBJ1-2|-|-|TRBV6-4
TGTGCCAGCAGTGAACGGGGAGGGTTTGGTGGCTACACCTTC
CASSERGGFGGYTF
>TRBJ2-7|-|-|TRBV5-1
TGCGCCAGCAGCTTGGTGACAGCCTACGAGCAGTACTTC
CASSLVTAYEQYF
>TRBJ1-1|few|-|TRBV5-8
TGTGCCAGCAGCTTGGCCGCAGCGAGCACTGAAGCTTTCTTT
CASSLAAASTEAFF
>TRBJ1-4|-|TRBD1|TRBV5-1
TGCGCCAGCAGCCCGGGACAGGGGGACGAAAAACTGTTTTTT
CASSPGQGDEKLFF
>TRBJ1-1|few|-|TRBV19
TGTGCCAGTAGTTTTACCCGGGGCACTGAAGCTTTCTTT
CASSFTRGTEAFF
>TRBJ2-7|-|-|TRBV5-1
TGCGCCAGCAGCTTGGAGGCGGGGGAGCAGTACTTC
CASSLEAGEQYF
>TRBJ2-3|-|TRBD1|TRBV6-6
TGTGCCAGCACGTTCGCAGGGGGCAATTTGGATACGCAGTATTTT
CASTFAGGNLDTQYF
>TRBJ1-2|-|-|TRBV12-3/TRBV12-4
TGTGCCAGCAGTTTAGCGCAGGATGGCTACACCTTC
CASSLAQDGYTF
>TRBJ1-1|-|-|TRBV2
TGTGCCAGCGGGGGGGAAACCATGAACACTGAAGCTTTCTTT
CASGGETMNTEAFF
>TRBJ1-4|-|-|TRBV7-8
TGTGCCAGCAGCTTAGTCTTAACAGTTAATGAAAAACTGTTTTTT
CASSLVLTVNEKLFF
>TRBJ1-2|once|-|TRBV6-6
TGTGCCAGCAAACAGGGTTCCTATGGCTACACCTTC
CASKQGSYGYTF
>TRBJ2-1|-|TRBD2|TRBV28
TGTGCCAGCGTGGGCGGGGGGGCATTGAATGAGCAGTTCTTC
CASVGGGALNEQFF
>TRBJ2-3|-|TRBD1|TRBV18
TGTGCCAGCTCACCACTTACGGACAGGGGAACAGATACGCAGTATTTT
CASSPLTDRGTDTQYF
>TRBJ1-5|-|-|TRBV9
TGTGCCAGCAGCGTAGGCGGACTCAATCAGCCCCAGCATTTT
CASSVGGLNQPQHF
>TRBJ2-5|-|-|TRBV28
TGTGCCAGCAGTTTGCAGAGGGATGGAGAGACCCAGTACTTC
CASSLQRDGETQYF
>TRBJ2-1|-|TRBD2|TRBV5-4
TGTGCCAGCAGCTTCGGGACTAGCAATGAGCAGTTCTTC
CASSFGTSNEQFF
>TRBJ2-6|-|-|TRBV5-1
TGCGCCAGCAGCTTGGGATGGGCCCAAAGCTCTGGGGCCAACGTCCTGACTTTC
CASSLGWAQSSGANVLTF
>TRBJ1-1|-|-|TRBV19
TGTGCCAGTAGTCCGCAAACAGGGTTGGGGACTGAAGCTTTCTTT
CASSPQTGLGTEAFF
>TRBJ2-5|-|-|TRBV5-1
TGCGCCAGCAGCTTGAGGGAGATTCGGGCCCAGTACTTC
CASSLREIRAQYF
>TRBJ2-1|few|TRBD1|TRBV9
TGTGCCAGCAGCGCAGCCCAGGGACAGGGCTACAATGAGCAGTTCTTC
CASSAAQGQGYNEQFF
>TRBJ1-1|-|TRBD1|TRBV10-2
TGCGCCACGCAGGGGGCGAGGGACACTGAAGCTTTCTTT
CATQGARDTEAFF
>TRBJ2-3|-|TRBD2|TRBV5-4
TGTGCCAGCAGCTGGGATGGGGGGGGACGCACAGATACGCAGTATTTT
CASSWDGGGRTDTQYF
>TRBJ1-1|-|TRBD1|TRBV4-2
TGTGCCAGCAGCCAAGGGTCCAGGGGGCAGATGAACACTGAAGCTTTCTTT
CASSQGSRGQMNTEAFF
>TRBJ2-3|-|-|TRBV18
TGTGCCAGCTCACCAGGTGGCGGGCTCACAGATACGCAGTATTTT
CASSPGGGLTDTQYF
>TRBJ1-3|-|-|TRBV4-1
TGCGCCAGCAGCCAAGACCGACAGATTAGCACCATATATTTT
CASSQDRQISTIYF
>TRBJ2-3|-|-|TRBV11-2
TGTGCCAGCAGCTTATCACTTCTCACAGATACGCAGTATTTT
CASSLSLLTDTQYF
>TRBJ1-3|-|-|TRBV5-1
TGCGCCAGCAGGCCGTTAGGGGTCTCTGGAAACACCATATATTTT
CASRPLGVSGNTIYF
>TRBJ2-3|few|-|TRBV7-8
TGTGCCAGCAGCTTAGCGTCGGGGGTCACAGATACGCAGTATTTT
CASSLASGVTDTQYF
>TRBJ2-2|-|-|TRBV18
TGTGCCAGCTCACCAACCGGAGTCAGGGGAATCGGGGAGCTGTTTTTT
CASSPTGVRGIGELFF
>TRBJ1-2|once|-|TRBV29-1
TGCAGCGCTGGGGCAGGACAATATGGCTACACCTTC
CSAGAGQYGYTF
>TRBJ1-2|-|-|TRBV24-1
TGTGCCACCAGTGGTCCCCCCAGCTATGGCTACACCTTC
CATSGPPSYGYTF
>TRBJ2-1|-|TRBD2|TRBV7-2
TGTGCCAGCAGCTTAGCCACCCCGGGACTAGCGGGGGGCTACAATGAGCAGTTCTTC
CASSLATPGLAGGYNEQFF
>TRBJ1-1|-|-|TRBV10-3
TGTGCCATCAGTGGGGGCCTCGGCACTGAAGCTTTCTTT
CAISGGLGTEAFF
>TRBJ1-1|-|-|TRBV6-2/TRBV6-3
TGTGCCAGCAGTTACGGGGGGACGGCGAACACTGAAGCTTTCTTT
CASSYGGTANTEAFF
>TRBJ1-4|-|-|TRBV28
TGTGCCAGCAGTTTAGGGGCAGGGTCCGGCGAAAAACTGTTTTTT
CASSLGAGSGEKLFF
>TRBJ1-5|-|-|TRBV28
TGTGCCAGCAGTTTAGGGCCAGTTAGCAATCAGCCCCAGCATTTT
CASSLGPVSNQPQHF
>TRBJ2-2|-|TRBD2|TRBV9
TGTGCCAGCAGCGTAGCTCGGGGGGCGAACACCGGGGAGCTGTTTTTT
CASSVARGANTGELFF
>TRBJ1-5|-|TRBD1|TRBV6-2/TRBV6-3
TGTGCCAGCAGTTACCCGGGACAGGGAAATCAGCCCCAGCATTTT
CASSYPGQGNQPQHF
>TRBJ2-2|-|-|TRBV7-2
TGTGCCAGCAGCTCGCAACCCACAGGGATCACCGGGGAGCTGTTTTTT
CASSSQPTGITGELFF
>TRBJ2-7|-|-|TRBV4-2
TGTGCCAGCAGCACTGGGGGAGGCTACGAGCAGTACTTC
CASSTGGGYEQYF
>TRBJ1-5|-|-|TRBV23-1
TGCGCCAGCAGTCAACGCCCCGGGACTTTTTGGGGTAGCAATCAGCCCCAGCATTTT
CASSQRPGTFWGSNQPQHF
>TRBJ1-3|-|TRBD1|TRBV5-1
TGCGCCAGCAGCCGCCAGGGGGCAGGAAACACCATATATTTT
CASSRQGAGNTIYF
>TRBJ1-2|-|-|TRBV5-1
TGCGCCAGCAGCTTGGGAGAGAACTATGGCTACACCTTC
CASSLGENYGYTF
>TRBJ1-2|-|TRBD1|TRBV5-6
TGTGCCAGCAGCTTCCAGGGGGCGTATGGCTACACCTTC
CASSFQGAYGYTF
>TRBJ1-2|-|TRBD1|TRBV5-4
TGTGCCAGCAGCTTAACAGGGGCGGAATATGGCTACACCTTC
CASSLTGAEYGYTF